A single T cell receptor (beta chain) is shown here with its context. The antigen remains undetermined. Germline V CDR1 and CDR2: SNHLY, FYNNEI. CDR3 length: 16 amino acids. Trimming took 1 base from V and 1 from J, leaving 8 bases between them. The sample comes from a study of blood T cells in healthy people across ages. Regarding the study as a whole: Diversity estimates drawn from one million T cells were deemed underestimates.

A second PCR, run for about 6 to 11 cycles, used a sample-barcoded 5' primer plus a J-beta primer mix. Each CDR3 protein is one row after TCRdb ran MiXCR on the 5' RACE reads. This table holds 650,000 to 800,000 distinct CDR3 sequences, 40% to 50% found once. This chain uses TRBV2 with TRBJ1-6, with D possibly TRBD1 on 5 matching bases. This sequence originates from a man in his 60s in good health. The specimen sequenced was blood. The CDR3 DNA reads as TGTGCCAGCAGTGAAGGCAGGGCATCCTATAATTCACCCCTCCACTTT. Protein product: CASSEGRASYNSPLHF.